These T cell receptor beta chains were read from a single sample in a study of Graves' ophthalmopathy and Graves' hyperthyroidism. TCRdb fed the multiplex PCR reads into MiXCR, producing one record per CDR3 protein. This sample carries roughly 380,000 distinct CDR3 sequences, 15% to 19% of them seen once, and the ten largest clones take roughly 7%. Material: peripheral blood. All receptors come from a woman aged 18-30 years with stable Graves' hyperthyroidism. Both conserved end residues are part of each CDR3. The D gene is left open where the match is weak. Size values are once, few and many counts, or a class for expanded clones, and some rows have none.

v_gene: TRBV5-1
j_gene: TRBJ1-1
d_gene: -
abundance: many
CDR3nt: TGCGCCAGCAGCTTGGCCGGGACAAGGGCTGAAGCTTTCTTT
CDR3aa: CASSLAGTRAEAFF

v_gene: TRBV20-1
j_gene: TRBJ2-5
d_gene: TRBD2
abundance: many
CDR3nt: TGCAGTGCTAGGGTAGCGGGGTCGGACCAAGAGACCCAGTACTTC
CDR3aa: CSARVAGSDQETQYF

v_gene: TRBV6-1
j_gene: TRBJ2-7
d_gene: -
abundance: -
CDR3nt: TGTGCCAGCAAGGGGGCTAGCGGGCTCTCCGAGCAGTACTTC
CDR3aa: CASKGASGLSEQYF

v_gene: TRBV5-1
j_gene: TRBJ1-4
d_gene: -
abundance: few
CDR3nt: TGCGCCAGCAGCGCAGAGAGTATTGGAAAACTGTTTTTT
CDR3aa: CASSAESIGKLFF

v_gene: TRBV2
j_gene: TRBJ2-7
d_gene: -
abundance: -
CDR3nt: TGTGCCAGCAGGCCAACCTCCGGCCTGAGCTCCTACGAGCAGTACTTC
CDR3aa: CASRPTSGLSSYEQYF

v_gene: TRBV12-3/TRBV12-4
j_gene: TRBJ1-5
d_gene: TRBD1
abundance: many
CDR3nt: TGTGCCAGCACCTCTACAGGGGGCGGTCAGCCCCAGCATTTT
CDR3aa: CASTSTGGGQPQHF

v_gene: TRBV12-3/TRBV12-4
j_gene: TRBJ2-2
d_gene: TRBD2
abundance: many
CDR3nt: TGTGCCAGCAGTCACAGACTAGCGGGGGTTATCACCGGGGAGCTGTTTTTT
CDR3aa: CASSHRLAGVITGELFF

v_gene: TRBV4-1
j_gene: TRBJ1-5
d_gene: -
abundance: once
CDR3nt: TGCGCCAGCAGCCCCGAGGGAATAGGGCAGCCCCAGCATTTT
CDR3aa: CASSPEGIGQPQHF

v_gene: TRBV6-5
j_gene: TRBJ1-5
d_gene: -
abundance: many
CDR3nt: TGTGCCAGCAGTTATCACTTGGCGGGGCTCAATCAGCCCCAGCATTTT
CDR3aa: CASSYHLAGLNQPQHF

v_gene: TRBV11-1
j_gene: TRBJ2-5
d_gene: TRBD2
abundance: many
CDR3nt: TGTGCCAGCAGCCGACTAGCGGGGGGGCTAGGTCAAGAGACCCAGTACTTC
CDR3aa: CASSRLAGGLGQETQYF

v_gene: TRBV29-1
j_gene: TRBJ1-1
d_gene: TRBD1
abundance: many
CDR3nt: TGCAGCGTTGAACGGGGGACAGCCATGAACACTGAAGCTTTCTTT
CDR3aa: CSVERGTAMNTEAFF

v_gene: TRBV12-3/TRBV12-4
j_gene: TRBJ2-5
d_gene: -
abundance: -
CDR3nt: TGTGCCAGCAGTTTCGGGACCCTGAGGGGCCCAGAGACCCAGTACTTC
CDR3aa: CASSFGTLRGPETQYF

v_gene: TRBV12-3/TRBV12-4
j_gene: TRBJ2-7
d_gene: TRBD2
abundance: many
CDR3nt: TGTGCCAGCAGTTTAACTAGCGGGGGCCAGTACTTC
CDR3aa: CASSLTSGGQYF

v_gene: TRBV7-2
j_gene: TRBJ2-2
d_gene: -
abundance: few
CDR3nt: TGTGCCAGCAGCTTCTTCGGGGAGCTGTTTTTT
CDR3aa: CASSFFGELFF

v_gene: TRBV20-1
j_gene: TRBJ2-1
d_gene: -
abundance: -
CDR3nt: TGCAGTGCTAGAGATCTCCAGGGCAATGAGAAGTTCTTC
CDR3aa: CSARDLQGNEKFF

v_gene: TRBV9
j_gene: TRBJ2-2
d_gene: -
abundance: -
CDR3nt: TGTGCCAGCAGCGTAGACTACACCGGGGAGCTGTTTTTT
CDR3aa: CASSVDYTGELFF

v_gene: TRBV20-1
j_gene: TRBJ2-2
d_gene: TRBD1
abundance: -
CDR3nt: TGCAGTGCTAGGGTACCGGGACAGGGGGTGAACACCGGGGAGCTGTTTTTT
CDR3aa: CSARVPGQGVNTGELFF